Below are 24 T cell receptor beta chains sequenced from a single sample in a study of blood T cells in healthy people across ages. Primed by a sample-barcoded 5' primer and a J-beta primer mix, a second PCR proceeded for 7 to 11 cycles. TCRdb recomputed calls from the 5' RACE reads with MiXCR, one row per CDR3 protein. The sample lists 550,000 to 800,000 distinct CDR3 sequences, 21% occurring once. The sample was blood. Source of these receptors: a man aged 65-85 years in good health.

CDR3 bases: TGTGCCACCAGTGGGGATGGAAATCAGCCCCAGCATTTT. As protein: CATSGDGNQPQHF. V and J are TRBV24-1 and TRBJ1-5; D gene unclear. V lost 5 bases to trimming and J lost 4 bases, with 8 bases between them. The CDR3 totals 13 residues. Per germline, CDR1 KGHDR and CDR2 SFDVKD.

Concerning this clonotype itself: It may be a read error: a sequence one base away is much more abundant. The conserved phenylalanine or tryptophan normally closing the CDR3 is absent here, so this likely arose from a read error. The V gene is TRBV7-8, the J gene TRBJ2-2, with D possibly called TRBD1 or TRBD2 (5 bases each). Germline V gene lookup returns CDR1 SGHVS and CDR2 FQNEAQ. The CDR3 length is 15 residues. Trimming removed 5 bases at V and 4 bases at J, with 14 bases between. As DNA, the CDR3 is TGTGCCAGCAGCCAGGGACGGCCAGGCACCGGGGAGCTGTTTTCT. Translation gives CASSQGRPGTGELFS.

The rearrangement uses TRBV20-1 and TRBJ2-1, with 7 nucleotides matching TRBD2. Germline assignment: CDR1 DFQATT and CDR2 SNEGSKA (reference sequence). This CDR3 region has 13 residues. The ends lost 5 bases at V and 5 bases at J; junction bases unmatched: 6. The CDR3 DNA reads TGCAGTGCTCCTAGCGGAGCCGACAATGAGCAGTTCTTC. Translated, it gives CSAPSGADNEQFF.

V is TRBV28 and J is TRBJ2-3, with 7 positions matching TRBD2. Germline values: CDR1 MDHEN, CDR2 SYDVKM. CDR3 length equals 15 residues. V lost 7 bases to trimming and J lost 0 bases; unmatched junction nucleotides: 7. CDR3 bases: TGTGCCAGCACAGGCGGGAGACACAGCACAGATACGCAGTATTTT. Protein sequence: CASTGGRHSTDTQYF.

This clonotype has a handful of counts. The J gene is TRBJ1-2, the V gene TRBV4-1, with 7 bases matching TRBD1. The ends lost 4 bases at V and 8 bases at J; junction bases unmatched: 16. From germline, CDR1 is MGHRA and CDR2 YSYEKL. This CDR3 has 16 residues. The DNA of the CDR3 is TGCGCCAGCAGCCGGTCGAAGGGGACAGACTATAGAGGCTACACCTTC. It codes for CASSRSKGTDYRGYTF.

This chain links TRBV9 with TRBJ2-3; D perhaps matches TRBD2 (6 bases). V was shortened by 0 bases and J by 0 bases, with 11 bases between the two germline ends. CDR3 length equals 16 residues. The V gene's germline CDR1 is SGDLS and CDR2 YYNGEE. Here the CDR3 DNA reads TGTGCCAGCAGCGTAGGTCCGGGAGCTAGCACAGATACGCAGTATTTT. This translates into CASSVGPGASTDTQYF.

The sample holds a few counts of this clonotype. V is TRBV12-5 and J is TRBJ2-5, with D perhaps TRBD2 (5 bases). Trimming removed 1 base from V and 4 bases from J, with 13 bases in between. The CDR3 has 15 amino acids. Germline V CDR1 and CDR2: LGHNT, FRNRAP. CDR3 loop: CASGLGTRLGETQYF. The DNA of the CDR3 is TGTGCTAGTGGTTTGGGAACTAGACTTGGAGAGACCCAGTACTTC.

With regard to this clonotype: In this CDR3 the conserved last residue, phenylalanine or tryptophan, is missing, so a read error is likely. This rearrangement joins TRBV30 to TRBJ2-5; 7 nucleotides align to TRBD1. The CDR3 has 13 amino acids. The V and J ends lost 3 bases and 5 bases, in that order; junction bases with no gene match: 6. Germline V gene data show CDR1 as GTSNPN and CDR2 as SVGIG (reference sequence). Here the CDR3 reads CAWSGTVAETQYY. As DNA, the CDR3 is TGTGCCTGGAGCGGGACAGTAGCGGAGACCCAGTACTAC.

The CDR3 protein is CASSYRPDRGVNEQFF. The CDR3, as DNA: TGTGCCAGCAGTTACCGTCCCGACAGGGGGGTAAATGAGCAGTTCTTC. The chain employs TRBV27 and TRBJ2-1, with 9 positions matching TRBD1. From germline, CDR1 is MNHEY and CDR2 SMNVEV (reference sequence). This CDR3 contains 16 residues. V lost 4 bases and J lost 7; bases outside the gene matches: 11.

The chain has TRBV4-3 and TRBJ1-6; no firm D call. There are 13 residues in the CDR3. Germline lookup yields CDR1 LGHNA and CDR2 YSLEER. V lost 0 bases, J lost 8 bases, and 5 bases lay in between. CDR3 DNA sequence: TGCGCCAGCAGCCAAGATAACGATTCACCCCTCCACTTT. It specifies CASSQDNDSPLHF.

The CDR3 is CASSGGLVGTQYF. The CDR3 DNA is TGTGCCAGCAGTGGGGGACTAGTTGGTACGCAGTATTTT. The rearrangement joins TRBV2 to TRBJ2-3; the match to TRBD2 covers 8 bases. Losses at the gene ends were 4 bases for V and 8 bases for J; bases not matched to a gene: 5. Germline assignment: CDR1 SNHLY and CDR2 FYNNEI. The CDR3 contains 13 residues.

This sequence joins TRBV28 and TRBJ2-5, with D unresolved. Germline CDR1 is MDHEN and CDR2 is SYDVKM. V dropped 5 bases and J dropped 4 bases, with 11 bases sitting between them. There are 13 residues in the CDR3. This CDR3 is CASSHRFGETQYF. CDR3 DNA sequence: TGTGCCAGCAGTCACCGGTTTGGAGAGACCCAGTACTTC.

This clonotype was observed a handful of times. The chain links TRBV29-1 to TRBJ2-1, with TRBD2 matching 13 bases. This CDR3 has 15 amino acids. The junction had 8 bases not matched to a gene; V was cut back by 7 bases and J by 5 bases. The germline gives CDR1 SQVTM, CDR2 ANQGSEA. The CDR3 region has the DNA TGCAGCGGAAGAGGGACTAGCGGGAACAACAATGAGCAGTTCTTC. This codes for CSGRGTSGNNNEQFF.

The V call is TRBV28, the J call TRBJ1-1, with D unresolved. The CDR3 consists of 15 residues. The germline CDR1 and CDR2 sequences are MDHEN and SYDVKM. V was cut by 5 bases and J by 1 base, with 14 bases left in between. The CDR3 bases are TGTGCCAGCAGTCGGCTCTCTAAAACGAACACTGAAGCTTTCTTT. This codes for CASSRLSKTNTEAFF.

The V call is TRBV19, the J call TRBJ1-5; D call uncertain. Germline V gene lookup returns CDR1 LNHDA and CDR2 SQIVND (reference sequence). Trimming took 2 bases from V and 4 from J, leaving 12 bases between them. The CDR3 consists of 15 residues. CDR3 protein: CASSIRSAVNQPQHF. The CDR3 bases are TGTGCCAGTAGTATAAGGTCGGCAGTAAATCAGCCCCAGCATTTT.

The sample holds a few counts of this clonotype. This chain's CDR3 is CSIGRGGPGAFF. The CDR3 nucleotides are TGCAGCATTGGCCGTGGGGGGCCCGGGGCTTTCTTT. This chain connects TRBV29-1 to TRBJ1-1; tentatively, D is TRBD1 (6 bases). From germline, CDR1 is SQVTM and CDR2 ANQGSEA. V lost 8 bases and J lost 11, with 21 bases in between. CDR3 length: 12 amino acids.

This clonotype turned up a few times. The chain joins TRBV20-1 to TRBJ1-1; possible D gene TRBD1, 6 bases. Between the trimmed V and J ends, which lost 1 base and 4 bases, there was a span of 13 bases. From germline, CDR1 is DFQATT and CDR2 SNEGSKA (reference sequence). This CDR3 contains 14 residues. CDR3 in amino acids: CSARVGGAGTEAFF. The CDR3 DNA follows: TGCAGTGCTAGAGTGGGGGGCGCGGGCACTGAAGCTTTCTTT.

This clonotype has a handful of counts. The chain joins TRBV6-1 to TRBJ1-4; no firm D call. Germline assignment: CDR1 MNHNS and CDR2 SASEGT. Trimming took 2 bases from V and 8 from J, leaving 12 bases between them. This CDR3 has 14 residues. CDR3 nucleotides: TGTGCCAGCAGTGAACCGCGCGATGGGGAAAAACTGTTTTTT. Its protein is CASSEPRDGEKLFF.

There are many counts of this clonotype. The rearrangement uses TRBV5-1 and TRBJ2-7; TRBD1 aligns across 10 bases. Germline V CDR1 and CDR2: SGHRS, YFSETQ. CDR3 length: 15 residues. V gave up 2 bases and J gave up 5 bases; unmatched junction bases: 7. CDR3 DNA: TGCGCCAGCAGCTTCACCGGGACAGGGGACCACGAGCAGTACTTC. It encodes CASSFTGTGDHEQYF.

The V and J genes are TRBV29-1 and TRBJ1-1, with D perhaps TRBD1 (5 bases). The germline V gene encodes CDR1 SQVTM and CDR2 ANQGSEA. The CDR3 has 12 amino acids. With 8 bases removed from V and 1 base from J, the gap between germline ends came to 11 bases. The CDR3 loop is CSSVQGNTEAFF. The CDR3 DNA reads as TGCAGCTCTGTTCAGGGGAACACTGAAGCTTTCTTT.

This clonotype was counted ten times or more. CDR3 nucleotides: TGTGCCAGCAGTTCCCCCGGACAGGGGGCGGACACTGAAGCTTTCTTT. The encoded protein is CASSSPGQGADTEAFF. V and J are TRBV6-2 or TRBV6-3 and TRBJ1-1, with 11 bases aligning to TRBD1. The ends lost 4 bases at V and 3 bases at J; junction bases unmatched: 7. The CDR3 runs to 16 residues. The germline V gene encodes CDR1 MNHEY and CDR2 SVGEGT.

This clonotype was detected a few times. The chain has TRBV24-1 and TRBJ2-1; no reliable D call. V gave up 8 bases and J gave up 4 bases, with 8 bases separating them. Germline lookup yields CDR1 KGHDR and CDR2 SFDVKD. The CDR3 length is 12 residues. CDR3 region: CATTDQYNEQFF. DNA for the CDR3: TGTGCCACCACGGACCAATACAATGAGCAGTTCTTC.

V usage is TRBV5-5 and J usage is TRBJ2-5; D gene unclear. Trimming removed 3 bases from V and 2 bases from J, with 14 bases in between. The CDR3 sequence is 15 residues long. The V gene's germline CDR1 is SGHKS and CDR2 YYEKEE (reference sequence). This CDR3 is CASSWSLQKQETQYF. The CDR3 DNA sequence: TGTGCCAGCAGCTGGTCACTACAGAAACAAGAGACCCAGTACTTC.

This clonotype was counted a few times. The V and J genes are TRBV10-3 and TRBJ1-2; no clear D. The V gene's germline CDR1 is ENHRY and CDR2 SYGVKD. The germline V and J ends were trimmed by 0 bases and 2 bases, with 7 bases remaining between them. The CDR3 length is 14 residues. CDR3 in amino acids: CAISESAQNYGYTF. In DNA form, the CDR3 reads TGTGCCATCAGTGAGTCGGCGCAGAACTATGGCTACACCTTC.